Following are 4 T cell receptor beta chains from one sample sequenced in a study of T cell repertoires in cytomegalovirus infection. TCRdb analysed the reads with MiXCR anew, one entry per CDR3 protein. The sample records approximately 70,000 distinct CDR3 sequences, 20% to 25% being singletons. Their cognate antigens are unknown. The sample here was CD8+ T cells from cultured PBMCs, taken from culture after CMV antigen stimulation. The receptors stem from a human donor in good health (CMV status not recorded). Some clones in this sample may be carry-over from other donors' samples.

This clonotype has only a few counts. V and J are TRBV7-9 and TRBJ1-1; tentative D call: TRBD1 (6 bases). Germline V CDR1 and CDR2: SEHNR, FQNEAQ (reference sequence). The CDR3 runs 13 residues. The V gene lost 2 bases and the J gene lost 8 bases, with 12 bases spanning the gap. The CDR3 region is CASSLTRGEEAFF. The DNA of the CDR3 is TGTGCCAGCAGCTTAACCAGGGGTGAAGAAGCTTTCTTT.

This clonotype was found a few times. The CDR3 here is CASSLERLQPQHF. The CDR3 coding sequence is TGTGCCAGCAGTTTAGAAAGGCTCCAGCCCCAGCATTTT. The chain combines TRBV12-3 or TRBV12-4 with TRBJ1-5; D gene uncertain. V shed 1 base and J shed 7 bases, with 8 bases lying between them. The CDR3 is 13 residues long.

Many counts were recorded for this clonotype. This chain connects TRBV15 to TRBJ1-1; no clear D gene. The CDR3 covers 15 residues. The V and J ends lost 0 bases and 0 bases respectively, with 8 bases between them. In germline, CDR1 is LNHNV, CDR2 YYDKDF (reference sequence). The CDR3 DNA is TGTGCCACCAGCAGAGATAGAGGTCTGAACACTGAAGCTTTCTTT. Protein product: CATSRDRGLNTEAFF.

The chain carries TRBV4-1 and TRBJ1-5; 7 nucleotides agree with TRBD1. Per the germline V gene, CDR1 is MGHRA and CDR2 is YSYEKL. This CDR3 has 15 amino acids. Losses at the gene ends were 0 bases for V and 9 bases for J; bases not matched to a gene: 8. CDR3 bases: TGCGCCAGCAGCCAAGATTTGACAGGGTTAAGGCCCCAGCATTTT. Its protein is CASSQDLTGLRPQHF.